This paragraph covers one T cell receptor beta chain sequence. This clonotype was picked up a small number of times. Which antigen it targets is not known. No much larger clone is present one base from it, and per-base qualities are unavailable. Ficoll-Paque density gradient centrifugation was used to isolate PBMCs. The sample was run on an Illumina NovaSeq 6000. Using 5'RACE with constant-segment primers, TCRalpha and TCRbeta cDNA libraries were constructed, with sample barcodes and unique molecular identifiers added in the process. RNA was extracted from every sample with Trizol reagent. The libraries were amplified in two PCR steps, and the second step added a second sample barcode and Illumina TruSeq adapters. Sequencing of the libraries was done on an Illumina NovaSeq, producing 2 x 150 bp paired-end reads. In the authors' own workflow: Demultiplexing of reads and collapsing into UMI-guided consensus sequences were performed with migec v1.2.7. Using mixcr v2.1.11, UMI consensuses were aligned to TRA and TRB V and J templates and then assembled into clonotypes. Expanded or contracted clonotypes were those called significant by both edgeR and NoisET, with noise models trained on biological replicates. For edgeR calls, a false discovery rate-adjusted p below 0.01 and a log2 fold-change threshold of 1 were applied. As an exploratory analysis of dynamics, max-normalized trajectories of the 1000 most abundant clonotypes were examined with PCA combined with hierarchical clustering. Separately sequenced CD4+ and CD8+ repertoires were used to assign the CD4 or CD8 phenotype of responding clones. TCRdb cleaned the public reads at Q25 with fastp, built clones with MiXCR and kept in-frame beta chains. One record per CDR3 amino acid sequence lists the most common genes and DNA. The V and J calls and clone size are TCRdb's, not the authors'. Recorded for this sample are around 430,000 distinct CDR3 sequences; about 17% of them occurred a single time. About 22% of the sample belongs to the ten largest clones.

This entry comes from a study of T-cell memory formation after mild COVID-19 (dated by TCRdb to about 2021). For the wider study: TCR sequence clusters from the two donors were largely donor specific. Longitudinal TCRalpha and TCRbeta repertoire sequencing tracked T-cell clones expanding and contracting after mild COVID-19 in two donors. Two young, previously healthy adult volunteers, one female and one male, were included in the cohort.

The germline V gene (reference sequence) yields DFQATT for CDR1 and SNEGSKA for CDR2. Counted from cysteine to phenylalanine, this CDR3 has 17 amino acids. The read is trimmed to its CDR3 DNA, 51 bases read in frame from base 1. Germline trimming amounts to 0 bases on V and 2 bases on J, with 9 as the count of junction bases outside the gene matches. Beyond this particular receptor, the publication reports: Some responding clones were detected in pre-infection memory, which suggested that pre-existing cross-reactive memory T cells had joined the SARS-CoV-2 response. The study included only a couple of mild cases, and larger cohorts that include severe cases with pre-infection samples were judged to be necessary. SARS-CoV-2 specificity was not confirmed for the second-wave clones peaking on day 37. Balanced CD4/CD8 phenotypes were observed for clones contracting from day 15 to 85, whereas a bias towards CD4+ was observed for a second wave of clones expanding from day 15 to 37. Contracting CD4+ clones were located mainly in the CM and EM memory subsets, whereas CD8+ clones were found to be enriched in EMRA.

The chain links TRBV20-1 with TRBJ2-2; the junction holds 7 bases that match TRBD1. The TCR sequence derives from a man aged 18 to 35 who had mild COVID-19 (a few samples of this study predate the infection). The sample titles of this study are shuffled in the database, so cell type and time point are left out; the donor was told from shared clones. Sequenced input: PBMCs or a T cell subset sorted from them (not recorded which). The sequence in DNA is TGCAGTGCTAGAGAGCAAAGGGACAGACCCAACACCGGGGAGCTGTTTTTT. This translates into CSAREQRDRPNTGELFF.